This entry concerns a single TCR beta chain. Its antigen is unidentified. V was clipped by 3 bases and J by 4 bases, with 10 bases between them. This CDR3 contains 13 residues. Germline V gene data show CDR1 as SEHNR and CDR2 as FQNEAQ (reference sequence). The sample belongs to a study of shared clonotypes between healthy human individuals. The wider study: A couple of women and a few men aged 18 to 49 made up the donors. Every donor yielded three CD4 naive, three CD4 memory, two CD8 naive and one CD8 memory plate. Study-wide results and limits: Among several donors, approximately 5% of naive CD4 clonotypes were found in common.

TCRdb's copy holds only in-frame clones and misses some; the assay was immunoSEQ multiplex PCR. The sample carries 2 million to 2.5 million clones, around 93% recorded once. This rearrangement joins TRBV7-9 to TRBJ2-7; D is undetermined. The origin of this receptor is a man in his late teens or twenties in good health. Some clones in this sample may be carry-over from other donors' samples. Sequences were obtained from naive CD4+ T cells from PBMCs. Subset described: CD45RA+ positively selected. CDR3 nucleotide sequence: TGTGCCAGCAGCTTTTTCGGCACTTACGAGCAGTACTTC. This encodes CASSFFGTYEQYF.